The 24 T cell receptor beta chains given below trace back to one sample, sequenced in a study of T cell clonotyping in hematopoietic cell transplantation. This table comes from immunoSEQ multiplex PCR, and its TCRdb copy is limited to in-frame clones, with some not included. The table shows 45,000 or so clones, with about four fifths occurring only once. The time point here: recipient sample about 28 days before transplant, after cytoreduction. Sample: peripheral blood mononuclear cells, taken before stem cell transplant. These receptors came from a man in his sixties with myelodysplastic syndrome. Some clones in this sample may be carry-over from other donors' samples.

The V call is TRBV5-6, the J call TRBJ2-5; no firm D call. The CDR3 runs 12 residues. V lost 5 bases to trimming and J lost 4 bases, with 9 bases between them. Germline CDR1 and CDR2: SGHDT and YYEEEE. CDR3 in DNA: TGTGCCAGCAGACTGAAGCTAGAGACCCAGTACTTC. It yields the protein CASRLKLETQYF.

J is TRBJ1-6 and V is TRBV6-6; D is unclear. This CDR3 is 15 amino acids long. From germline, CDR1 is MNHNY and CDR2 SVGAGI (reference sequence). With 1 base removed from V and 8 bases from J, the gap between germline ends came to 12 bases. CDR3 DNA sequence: TGTGCCAGCAGTTACTATGGATCCGGGGATTCACCCCTCCACTTT. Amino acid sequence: CASSYYGSGDSPLHF.

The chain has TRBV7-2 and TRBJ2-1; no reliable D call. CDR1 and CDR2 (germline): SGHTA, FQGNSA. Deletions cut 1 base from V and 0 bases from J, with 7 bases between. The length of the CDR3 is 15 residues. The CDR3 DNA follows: TGTGCCAGCAGCTTAGAACAAAGCTCCTACAATGAGCAGTTCTTC. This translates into CASSLEQSSYNEQFF.

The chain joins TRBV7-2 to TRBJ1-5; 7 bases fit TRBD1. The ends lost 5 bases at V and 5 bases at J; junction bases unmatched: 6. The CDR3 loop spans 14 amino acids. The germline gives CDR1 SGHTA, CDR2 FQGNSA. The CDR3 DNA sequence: TGTGCCAGCAGCCCGAGACAGGGCGATCAGCCCCAGCATTTT. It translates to CASSPRQGDQPQHF.

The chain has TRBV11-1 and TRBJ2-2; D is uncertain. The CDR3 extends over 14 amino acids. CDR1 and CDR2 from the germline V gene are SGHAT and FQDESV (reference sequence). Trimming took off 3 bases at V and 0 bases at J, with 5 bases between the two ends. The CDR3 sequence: CASSFQPNTGELFF. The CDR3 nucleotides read TGTGCCAGCAGCTTCCAGCCGAACACCGGGGAGCTGTTTTTT.

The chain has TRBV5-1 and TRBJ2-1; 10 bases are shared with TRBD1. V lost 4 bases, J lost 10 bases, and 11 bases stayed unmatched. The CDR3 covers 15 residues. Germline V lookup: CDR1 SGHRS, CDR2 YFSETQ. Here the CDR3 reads CASSVPGQGRVEQFF. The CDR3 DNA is TGCGCCAGCAGCGTACCGGGACAGGGGAGGGTCGAGCAGTTCTTC. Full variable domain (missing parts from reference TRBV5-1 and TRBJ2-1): KAGVTQTPRYLIKTRGQQVTLSCSPISGHRSVSWYQQTPGQGLQFLFEYFSETQRNKGNFPGRFSGRQFSNSRSEMNVSTLELGDSALYLCASSVPGQGRVEQFFGPGTRLTVL.

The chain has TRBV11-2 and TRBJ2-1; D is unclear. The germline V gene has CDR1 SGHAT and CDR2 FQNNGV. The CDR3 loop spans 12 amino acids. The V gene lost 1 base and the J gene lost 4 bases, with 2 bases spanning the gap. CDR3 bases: TGTGCCAGCAGCTTAGCTTACAATGAGCAGTTCTTC. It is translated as CASSLAYNEQFF. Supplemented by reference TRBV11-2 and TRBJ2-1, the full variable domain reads EAGVAQSPRYKIIEKRQSVAFWCNPISGHATLYWYQQILGQGPKLLIQFQNNGVVDDSQLPKDRFSAERLKGVDSTLKIQPAKLEDSAVYLCASSLAYNEQFFGPGTRLTVL.

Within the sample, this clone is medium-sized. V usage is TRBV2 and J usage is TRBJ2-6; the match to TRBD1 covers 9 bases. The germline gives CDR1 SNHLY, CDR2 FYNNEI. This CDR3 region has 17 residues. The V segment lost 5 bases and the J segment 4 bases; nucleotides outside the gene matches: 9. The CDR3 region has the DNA TGTGCCAGCAGTCATCCAGGGACAGGGACCGGGGCCAACGTCCTGACTTTC. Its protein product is CASSHPGTGTGANVLTF.

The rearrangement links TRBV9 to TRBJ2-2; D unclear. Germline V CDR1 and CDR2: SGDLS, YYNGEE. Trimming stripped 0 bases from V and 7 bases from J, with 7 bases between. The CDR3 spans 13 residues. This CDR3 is CASSVGVIGELFF. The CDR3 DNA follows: TGTGCCAGCAGCGTAGGGGTAATCGGGGAGCTGTTTTTT.

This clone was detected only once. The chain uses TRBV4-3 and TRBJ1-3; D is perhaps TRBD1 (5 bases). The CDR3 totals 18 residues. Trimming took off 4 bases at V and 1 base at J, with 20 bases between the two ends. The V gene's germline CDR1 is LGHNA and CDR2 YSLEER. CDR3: CASSRHRDAQSSGNTIYF. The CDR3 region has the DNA TGCGCCAGCAGCCGGCACCGGGACGCGCAGAGTTCTGGAAACACCATATATTTT.

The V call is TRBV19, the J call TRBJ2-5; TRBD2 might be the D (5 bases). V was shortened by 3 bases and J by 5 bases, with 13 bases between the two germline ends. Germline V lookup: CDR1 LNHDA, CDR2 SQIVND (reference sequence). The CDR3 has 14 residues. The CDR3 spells CASSMASRPETQYF. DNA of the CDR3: TGTGCCAGTAGTATGGCTAGCAGGCCCGAGACCCAGTACTTC.

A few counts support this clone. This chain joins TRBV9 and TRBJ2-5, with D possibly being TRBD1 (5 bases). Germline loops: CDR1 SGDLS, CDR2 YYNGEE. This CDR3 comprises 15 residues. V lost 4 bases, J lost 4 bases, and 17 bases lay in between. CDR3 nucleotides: TGTGCCAGCAGCCCGATTAGTACAAGGGGAGAGACCCAGTACTTC. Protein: CASSPISTRGETQYF.

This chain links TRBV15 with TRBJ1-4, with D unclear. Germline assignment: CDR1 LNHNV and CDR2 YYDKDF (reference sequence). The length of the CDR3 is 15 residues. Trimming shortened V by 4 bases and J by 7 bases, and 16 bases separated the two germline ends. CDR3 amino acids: CATSIPLQAGEKLFF. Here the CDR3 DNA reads TGTGCCACCAGCATTCCGCTTCAGGCGGGTGAAAAACTGTTTTTT.

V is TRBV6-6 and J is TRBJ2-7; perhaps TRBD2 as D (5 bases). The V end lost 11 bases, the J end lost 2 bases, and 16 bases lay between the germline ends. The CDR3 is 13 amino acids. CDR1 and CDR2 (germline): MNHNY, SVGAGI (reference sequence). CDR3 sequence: CAAGGWGAYEQYF. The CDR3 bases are TGTGCCGCCGGCGGTTGGGGAGCCTACGAGCAGTACTTC.

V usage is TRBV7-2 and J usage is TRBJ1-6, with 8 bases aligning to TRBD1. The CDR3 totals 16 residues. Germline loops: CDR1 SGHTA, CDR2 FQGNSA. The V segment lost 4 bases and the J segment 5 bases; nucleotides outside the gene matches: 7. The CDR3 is CASSSRAGGDNSPLHF. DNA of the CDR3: TGTGCCAGCAGCTCCAGAGCAGGGGGCGATAATTCACCCCTCCACTTT.

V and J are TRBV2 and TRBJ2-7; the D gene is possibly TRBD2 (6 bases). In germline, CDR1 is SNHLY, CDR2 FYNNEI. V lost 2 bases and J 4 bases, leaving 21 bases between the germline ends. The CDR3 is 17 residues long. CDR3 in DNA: TGTGCCAGCAGTGAACCTCATTTAGTGGCGGGGAAATACGAGCAGTACTTC. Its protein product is CASSEPHLVAGKYEQYF.

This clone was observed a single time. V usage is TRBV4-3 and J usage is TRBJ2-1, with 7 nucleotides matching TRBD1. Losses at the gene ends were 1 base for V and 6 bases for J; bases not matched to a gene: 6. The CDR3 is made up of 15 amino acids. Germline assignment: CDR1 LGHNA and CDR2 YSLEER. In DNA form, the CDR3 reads TGCGCCAGCAGCCAAGGAGGGGGCCCTCTCAATGAGCAGTTCTTC. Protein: CASSQGGGPLNEQFF.

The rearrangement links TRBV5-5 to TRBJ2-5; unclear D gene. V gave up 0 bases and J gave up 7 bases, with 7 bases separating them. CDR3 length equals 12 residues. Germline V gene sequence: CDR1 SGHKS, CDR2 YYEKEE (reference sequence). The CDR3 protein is CASSLESPTQYF. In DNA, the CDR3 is TGTGCCAGCAGCTTGGAATCCCCGACCCAGTACTTC.

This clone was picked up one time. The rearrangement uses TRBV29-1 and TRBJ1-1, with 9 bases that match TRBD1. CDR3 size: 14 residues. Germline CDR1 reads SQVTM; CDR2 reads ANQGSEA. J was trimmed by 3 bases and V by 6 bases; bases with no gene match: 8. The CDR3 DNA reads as TGCAGCGTGGACAGGGGCAAATCCCACACTGAAGCTTTCTTT. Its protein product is CSVDRGKSHTEAFF.

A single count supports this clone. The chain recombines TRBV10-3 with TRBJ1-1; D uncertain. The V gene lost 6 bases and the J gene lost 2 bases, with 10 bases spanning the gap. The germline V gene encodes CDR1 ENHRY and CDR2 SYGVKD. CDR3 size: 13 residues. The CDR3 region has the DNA TGTGCCATCAGAAATGTGGGAAACACTGAAGCTTTCTTT. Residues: CAIRNVGNTEAFF.

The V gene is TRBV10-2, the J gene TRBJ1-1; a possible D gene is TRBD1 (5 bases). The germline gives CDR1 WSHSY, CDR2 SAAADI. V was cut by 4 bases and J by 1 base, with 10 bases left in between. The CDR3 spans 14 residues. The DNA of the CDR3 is TGCGCCAGCAGTGTTTCAGGGTCGAACACTGAAGCTTTCTTT. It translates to CASSVSGSNTEAFF.

CDR3 sequence: CASSYGTGVGANVLTF. CDR3 DNA sequence: TGTGCCAGCAGTTACGGGACAGGGGTCGGGGCCAACGTCCTGACTTTC. This chain links TRBV6-6 with TRBJ2-6, with 10 bases matching TRBD1. The CDR3 has 16 amino acids. V trimming: 2 bases; J trimming: 4 bases; junction bases outside the gene matches: 2. The V gene's germline CDR1 is MNHNY and CDR2 SVGAGI (reference sequence).

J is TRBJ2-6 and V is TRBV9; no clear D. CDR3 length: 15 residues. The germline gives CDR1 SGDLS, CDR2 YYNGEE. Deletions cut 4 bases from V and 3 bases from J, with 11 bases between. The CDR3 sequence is CASSSRVSGANVLTF. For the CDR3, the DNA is TGTGCCAGCAGCTCGCGTGTAAGTGGGGCCAACGTCCTGACTTTC.

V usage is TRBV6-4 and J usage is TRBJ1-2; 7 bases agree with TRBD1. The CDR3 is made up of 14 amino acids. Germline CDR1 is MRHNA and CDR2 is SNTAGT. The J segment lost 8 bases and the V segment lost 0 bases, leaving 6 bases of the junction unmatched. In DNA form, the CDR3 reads TGTGCCAGCAGTGACTCGCCCGGGACAGACGGCTACACCTTC. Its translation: CASSDSPGTDGYTF.